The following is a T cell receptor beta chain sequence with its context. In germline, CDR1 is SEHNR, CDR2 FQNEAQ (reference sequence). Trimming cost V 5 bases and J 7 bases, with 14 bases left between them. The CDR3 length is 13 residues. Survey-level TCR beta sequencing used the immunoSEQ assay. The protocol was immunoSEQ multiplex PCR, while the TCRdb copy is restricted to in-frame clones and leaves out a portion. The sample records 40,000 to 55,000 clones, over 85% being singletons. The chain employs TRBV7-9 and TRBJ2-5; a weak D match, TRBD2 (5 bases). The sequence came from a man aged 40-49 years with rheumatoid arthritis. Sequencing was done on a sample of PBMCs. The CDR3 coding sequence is TGTGCCAGCAGCGCAAGCGGCCCAGGGACCCAGTACTTC. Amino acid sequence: CASSASGPGTQYF.